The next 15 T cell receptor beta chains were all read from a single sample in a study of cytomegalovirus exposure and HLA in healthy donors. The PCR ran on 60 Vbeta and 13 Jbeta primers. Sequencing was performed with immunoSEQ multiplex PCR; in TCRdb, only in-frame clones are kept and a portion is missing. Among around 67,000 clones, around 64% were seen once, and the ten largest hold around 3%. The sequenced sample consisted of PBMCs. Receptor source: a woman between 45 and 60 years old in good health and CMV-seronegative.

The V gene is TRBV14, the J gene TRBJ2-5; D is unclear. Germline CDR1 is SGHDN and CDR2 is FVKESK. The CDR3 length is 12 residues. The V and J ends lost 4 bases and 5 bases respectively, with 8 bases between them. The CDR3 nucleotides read TGTGCCAGCAGCCCTAGTCGGGAGACCCAGTACTTC. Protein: CASSPSRETQYF.

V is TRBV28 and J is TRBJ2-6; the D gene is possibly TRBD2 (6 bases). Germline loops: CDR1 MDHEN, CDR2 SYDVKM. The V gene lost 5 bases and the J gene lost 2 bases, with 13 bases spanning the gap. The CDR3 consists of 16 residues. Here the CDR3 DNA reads TGTGCCAGCAGTCAACCCTCGGGGGCTGGGGCCAACGTCCTGACTTTC. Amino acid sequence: CASSQPSGAGANVLTF.

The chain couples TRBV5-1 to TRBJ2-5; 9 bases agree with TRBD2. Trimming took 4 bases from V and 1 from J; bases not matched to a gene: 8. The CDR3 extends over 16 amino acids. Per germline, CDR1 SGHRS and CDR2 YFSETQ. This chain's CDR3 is CASSPRTSAFQETQYF. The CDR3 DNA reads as TGCGCCAGCAGCCCTCGGACTAGCGCTTTCCAAGAGACCCAGTACTTC.

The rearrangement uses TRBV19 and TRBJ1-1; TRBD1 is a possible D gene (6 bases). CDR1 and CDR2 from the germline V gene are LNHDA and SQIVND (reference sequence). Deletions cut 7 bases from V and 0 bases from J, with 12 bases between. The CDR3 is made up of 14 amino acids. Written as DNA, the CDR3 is TGTGCCAGTACCTTAGGACAGCTGAACACTGAAGCTTTCTTT. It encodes CASTLGQLNTEAFF.

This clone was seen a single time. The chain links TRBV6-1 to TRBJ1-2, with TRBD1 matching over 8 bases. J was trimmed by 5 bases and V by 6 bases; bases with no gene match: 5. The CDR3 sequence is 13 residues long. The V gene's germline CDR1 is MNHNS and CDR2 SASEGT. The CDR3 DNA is TGTGCCAGCAGCGCACGACAGGGGTATGGCTACACCTTC. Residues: CASSARQGYGYTF.

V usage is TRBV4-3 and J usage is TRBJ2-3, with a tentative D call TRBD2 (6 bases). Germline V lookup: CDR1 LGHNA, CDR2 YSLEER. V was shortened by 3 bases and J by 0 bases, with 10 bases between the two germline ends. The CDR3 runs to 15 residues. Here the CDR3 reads CASSQAGTSTDTQYF. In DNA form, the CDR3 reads TGCGCCAGCAGCCAGGCCGGGACTAGCACAGATACGCAGTATTTT.

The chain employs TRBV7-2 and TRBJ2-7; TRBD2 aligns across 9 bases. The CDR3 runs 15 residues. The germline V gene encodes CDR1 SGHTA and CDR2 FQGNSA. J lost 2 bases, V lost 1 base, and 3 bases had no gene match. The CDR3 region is CASSLDPSGAYEQYF. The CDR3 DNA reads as TGTGCCAGCAGCTTAGACCCTAGCGGGGCCTACGAGCAGTACTTC.

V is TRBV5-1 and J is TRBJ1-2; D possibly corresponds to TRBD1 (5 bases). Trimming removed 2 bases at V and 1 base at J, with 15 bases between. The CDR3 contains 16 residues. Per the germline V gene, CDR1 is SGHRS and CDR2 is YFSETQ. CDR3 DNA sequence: TGCGCCAGCAGCTTCTCCAGGGCAACTTTTAACTATGGCTACACCTTC. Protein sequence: CASSFSRATFNYGYTF. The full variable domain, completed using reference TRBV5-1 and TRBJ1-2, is KAGVTQTPRYLIKTRGQQVTLSCSPISGHRSVSWYQQTPGQGLQFLFEYFSETQRNKGNFPGRFSGRQFSNSRSEMNVSTLELGDSALYLCASSFSRATFNYGYTFGSGTRLTVV.

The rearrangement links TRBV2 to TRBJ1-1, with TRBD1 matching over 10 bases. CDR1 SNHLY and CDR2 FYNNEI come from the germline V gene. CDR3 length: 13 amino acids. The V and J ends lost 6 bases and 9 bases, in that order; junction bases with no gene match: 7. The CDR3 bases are TGTGCCAGCAGATTAGGACAGGGGGATCAAGCTTTCTTT. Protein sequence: CASRLGQGDQAFF.

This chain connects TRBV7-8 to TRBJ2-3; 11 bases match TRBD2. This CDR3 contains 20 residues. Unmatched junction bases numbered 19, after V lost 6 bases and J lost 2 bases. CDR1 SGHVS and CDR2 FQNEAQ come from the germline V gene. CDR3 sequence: CASRVRLAGRLEVVTDTQYF. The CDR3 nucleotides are TGTGCCAGCAGGGTCAGACTAGCGGGACGACTTGAGGTGGTCACAGATACGCAGTATTTT.

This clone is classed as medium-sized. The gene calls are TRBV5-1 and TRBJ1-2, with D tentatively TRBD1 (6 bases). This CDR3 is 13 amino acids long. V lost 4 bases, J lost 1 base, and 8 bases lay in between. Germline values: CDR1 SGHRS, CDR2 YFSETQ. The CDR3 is CASSPGVNYGYTF. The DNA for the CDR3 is TGCGCCAGCAGCCCAGGGGTTAACTATGGCTACACCTTC.

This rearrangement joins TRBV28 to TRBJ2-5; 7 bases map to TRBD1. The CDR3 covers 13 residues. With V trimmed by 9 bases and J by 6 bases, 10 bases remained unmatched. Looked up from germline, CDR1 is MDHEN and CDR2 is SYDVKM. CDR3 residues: CASMVQGVKTQYF. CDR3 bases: TGTGCCAGTATGGTGCAGGGGGTGAAGACCCAGTACTTC.

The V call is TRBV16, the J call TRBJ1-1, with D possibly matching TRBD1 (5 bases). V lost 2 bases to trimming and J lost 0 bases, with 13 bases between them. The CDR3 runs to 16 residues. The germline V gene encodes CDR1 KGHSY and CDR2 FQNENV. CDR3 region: CASSQSPTGLNTEAFF. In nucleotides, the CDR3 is TGTGCCAGCAGCCAAAGTCCCACAGGTTTGAACACTGAAGCTTTCTTT. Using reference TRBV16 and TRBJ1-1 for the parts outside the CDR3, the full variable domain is GEEVAQTPKHLVRGEGQKAKLYCAPIKGHSYVFWYQQVLKNEFKFLISFQNENVFDETGMPKERFSAKCLPNSPCSLEIQATKLEDSAVYFCASSQSPTGLNTEAFFGQGTRLTVV.

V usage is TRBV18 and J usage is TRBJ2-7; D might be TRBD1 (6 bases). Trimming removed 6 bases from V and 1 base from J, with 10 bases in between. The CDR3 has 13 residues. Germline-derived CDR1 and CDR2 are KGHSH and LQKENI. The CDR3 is CASSRTDSYEQYF. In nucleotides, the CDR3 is TGTGCCAGCTCGCGGACAGATTCCTACGAGCAGTACTTC.

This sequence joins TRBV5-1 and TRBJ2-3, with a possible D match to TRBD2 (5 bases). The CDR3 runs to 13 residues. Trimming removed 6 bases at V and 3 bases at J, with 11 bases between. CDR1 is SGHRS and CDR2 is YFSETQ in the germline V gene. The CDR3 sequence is CASNVEGTDTQYF. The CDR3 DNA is TGCGCCAGCAATGTTGAGGGAACAGATACGCAGTATTTT.